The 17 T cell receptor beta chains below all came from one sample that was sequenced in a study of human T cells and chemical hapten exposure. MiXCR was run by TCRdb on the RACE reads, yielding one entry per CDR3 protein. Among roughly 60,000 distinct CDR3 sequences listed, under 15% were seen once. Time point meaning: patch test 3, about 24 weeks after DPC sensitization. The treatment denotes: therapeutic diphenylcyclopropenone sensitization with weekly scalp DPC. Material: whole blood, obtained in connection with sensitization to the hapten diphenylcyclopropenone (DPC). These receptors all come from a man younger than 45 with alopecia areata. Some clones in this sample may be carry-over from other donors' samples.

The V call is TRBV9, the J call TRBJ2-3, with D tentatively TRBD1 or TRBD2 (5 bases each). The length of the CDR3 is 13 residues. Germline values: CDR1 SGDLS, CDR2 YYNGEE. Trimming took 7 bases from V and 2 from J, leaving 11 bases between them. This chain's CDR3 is CASGTADTDTQYF. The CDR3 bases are TGTGCCAGCGGGACCGCGGACACAGATACGCAGTATTTT.

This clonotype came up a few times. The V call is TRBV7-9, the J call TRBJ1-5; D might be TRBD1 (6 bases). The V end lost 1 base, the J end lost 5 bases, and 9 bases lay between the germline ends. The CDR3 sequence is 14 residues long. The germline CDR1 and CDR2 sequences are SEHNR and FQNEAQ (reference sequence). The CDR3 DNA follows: TGTGCCAGCAGCTTAGGGGCAGGGGATCAGCCCCAGCATTTT. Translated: CASSLGAGDQPQHF.

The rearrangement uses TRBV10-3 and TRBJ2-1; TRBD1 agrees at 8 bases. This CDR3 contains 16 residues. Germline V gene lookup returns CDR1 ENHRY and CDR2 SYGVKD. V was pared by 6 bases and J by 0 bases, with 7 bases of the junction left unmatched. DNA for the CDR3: TGTGCCATCAGGAAAGACAGGGGAAGCTCCTACAATGAGCAGTTCTTC. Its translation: CAIRKDRGSSYNEQFF.

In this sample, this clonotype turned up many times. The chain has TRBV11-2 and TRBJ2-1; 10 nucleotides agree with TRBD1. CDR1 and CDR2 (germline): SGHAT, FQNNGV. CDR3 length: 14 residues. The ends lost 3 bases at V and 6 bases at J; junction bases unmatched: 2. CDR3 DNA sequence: TGTGCCAGCAGCTTTGGGACAGGGGTCAATGAGCAGTTCTTC. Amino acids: CASSFGTGVNEQFF.

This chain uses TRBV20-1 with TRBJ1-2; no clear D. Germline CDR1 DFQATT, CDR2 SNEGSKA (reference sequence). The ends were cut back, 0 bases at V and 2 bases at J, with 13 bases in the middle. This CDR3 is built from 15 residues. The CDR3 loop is CSARDYPASNYGYTF. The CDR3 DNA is TGCAGTGCTAGAGATTATCCGGCATCAAACTATGGCTACACCTTC.

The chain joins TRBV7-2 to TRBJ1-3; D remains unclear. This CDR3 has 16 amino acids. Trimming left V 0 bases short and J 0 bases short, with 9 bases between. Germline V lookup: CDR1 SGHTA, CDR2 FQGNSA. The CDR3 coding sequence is TGTGCCAGCAGCTTAGCAGGCGGATTCTCTGGAAACACCATATATTTT. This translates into CASSLAGGFSGNTIYF. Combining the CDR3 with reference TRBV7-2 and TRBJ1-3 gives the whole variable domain GAGVSQSPSNKVTEKGKDVELRCDPISGHTALYWYRQSLGQGLEFLIYFQGNSAPDKSGLPSDRFSAERTGGSVSTLTIQRTQQEDSAVYLCASSLAGGFSGNTIYFGEGSWLTVV.

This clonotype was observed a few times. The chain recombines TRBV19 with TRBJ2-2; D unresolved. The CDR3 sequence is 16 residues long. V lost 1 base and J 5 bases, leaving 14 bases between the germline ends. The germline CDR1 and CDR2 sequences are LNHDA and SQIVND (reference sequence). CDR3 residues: CASSIGKLLKTGELFF. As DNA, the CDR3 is TGTGCCAGTAGTATAGGAAAGCTCTTGAAGACCGGGGAGCTGTTTTTT.

CDR3 DNA: TGTGCCAGCAACTATGGGGAATTAGGATCACCCCTCCACTTT. Protein: CASNYGELGSPLHF. This chain connects TRBV27 to TRBJ1-6; D gene uncertain. The V end lost 7 bases, the J end lost 10 bases, and 17 bases lay between the germline ends. Germline loops: CDR1 MNHEY, CDR2 SMNVEV (reference sequence). The CDR3 has 14 residues.

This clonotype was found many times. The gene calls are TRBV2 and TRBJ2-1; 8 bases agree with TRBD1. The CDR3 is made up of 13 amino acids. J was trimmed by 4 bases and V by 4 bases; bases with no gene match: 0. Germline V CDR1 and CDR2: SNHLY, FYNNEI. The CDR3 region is CASSGDRYNEQFF. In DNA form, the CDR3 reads TGTGCCAGCAGTGGGGACAGGTACAATGAGCAGTTCTTC.

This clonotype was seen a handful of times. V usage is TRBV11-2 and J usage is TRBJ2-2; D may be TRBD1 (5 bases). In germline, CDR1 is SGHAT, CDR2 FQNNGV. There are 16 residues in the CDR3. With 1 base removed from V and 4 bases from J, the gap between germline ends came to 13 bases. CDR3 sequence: CASSLGGGPVTGELFF. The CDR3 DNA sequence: TGTGCCAGCAGCTTAGGGGGCGGTCCCGTCACCGGGGAGCTGTTTTTT.

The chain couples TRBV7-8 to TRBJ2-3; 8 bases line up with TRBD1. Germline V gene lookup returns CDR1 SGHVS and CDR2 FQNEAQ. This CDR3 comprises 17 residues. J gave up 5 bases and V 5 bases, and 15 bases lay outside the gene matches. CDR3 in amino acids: CASSPRTGHDSIDTQYF. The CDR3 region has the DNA TGTGCCAGCAGCCCTAGGACAGGGCATGACTCAATAGATACGCAGTATTTT.

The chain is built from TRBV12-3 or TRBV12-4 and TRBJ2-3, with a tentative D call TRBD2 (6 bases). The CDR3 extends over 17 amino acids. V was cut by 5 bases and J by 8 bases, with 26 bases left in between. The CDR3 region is CASSRLQGGTQFFTQYF. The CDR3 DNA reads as TGTGCCAGCAGTCGGCTCCAGGGCGGGACCCAATTTTTTACGCAGTATTTT.

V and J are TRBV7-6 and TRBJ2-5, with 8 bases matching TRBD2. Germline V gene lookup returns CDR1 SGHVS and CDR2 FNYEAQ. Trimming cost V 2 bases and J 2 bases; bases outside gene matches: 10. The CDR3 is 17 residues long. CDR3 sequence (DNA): TGTGCCAGCAGCTTATCCGGGACTAGTAACTTTCAAGAGACCCAGTACTTC. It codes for CASSLSGTSNFQETQYF.

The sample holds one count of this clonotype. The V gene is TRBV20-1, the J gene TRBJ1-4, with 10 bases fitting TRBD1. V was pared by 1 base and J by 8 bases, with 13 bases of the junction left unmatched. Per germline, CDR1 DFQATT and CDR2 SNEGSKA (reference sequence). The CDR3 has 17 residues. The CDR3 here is CSARGQGATAFLEKLFF. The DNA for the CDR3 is TGCAGTGCTAGAGGACAGGGGGCAACCGCATTCCTCGAAAAACTGTTTTTT.

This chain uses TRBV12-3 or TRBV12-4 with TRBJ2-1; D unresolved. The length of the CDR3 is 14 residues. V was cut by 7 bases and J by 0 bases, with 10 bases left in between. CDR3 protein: CASTRVGSYNEQFF. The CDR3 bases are TGTGCCAGCACCCGGGTAGGCTCCTACAATGAGCAGTTCTTC.

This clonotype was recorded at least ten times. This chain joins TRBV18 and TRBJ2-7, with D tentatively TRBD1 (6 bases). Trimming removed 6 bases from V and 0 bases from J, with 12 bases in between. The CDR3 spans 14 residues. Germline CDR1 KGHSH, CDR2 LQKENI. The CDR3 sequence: CASSDRRSSYEQYF. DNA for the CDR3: TGTGCCAGCTCCGACAGGCGGAGCTCCTACGAGCAGTACTTC.

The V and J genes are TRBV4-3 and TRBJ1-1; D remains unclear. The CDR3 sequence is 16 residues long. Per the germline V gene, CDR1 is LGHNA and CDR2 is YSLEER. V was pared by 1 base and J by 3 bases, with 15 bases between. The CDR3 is CASSQGSNLGDTEAFF. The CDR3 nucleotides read TGCGCCAGCAGCCAAGGGAGCAACCTCGGTGACACTGAAGCTTTCTTT.